The next 11 T cell receptor beta chains were all read from a single sample in a study of T cell clusters in autoimmune cytopenias. TRB was amplified by touch-down multiplex PCR, primer pools A and B combined. TCRdb reprocessed the multiplex PCR reads and keeps a single row for each CDR3 protein, giving no DNA. The sample holds 9,500 to 15,000 distinct CDR3 sequences. TRB was amplified from roughly 270 ng of peripheral blood genomic DNA per sample. The specimen sequenced was peripheral blood. These receptors were taken from a human donor with an autoimmune cytopenia or autoimmune hepatitis (not recorded which).

The V call is TRBV27, the J call TRBJ2-2; TCRdb gives TRBD2 as the D gene, but with no DNA this cannot be confirmed. From germline, CDR1 is MNHEY and CDR2 SMNVEV (reference sequence). The CDR3 consists of 16 residues. The CDR3: CASSFSGGVITGELFF.

This rearrangement joins TRBV12-3 or TRBV12-4 to TRBJ1-1; TCRdb names TRBD1, which stays unverified in the absence of DNA. The CDR3 is 13 amino acids. CDR3 region: CASAGTPDTEAFF.

In terms of frequency, this clonotype is medium-sized. V gene TRBV29-1 combines with J gene TRBJ2-5; without DNA, the TCRdb call of TRBD2 cannot be checked. The CDR3 extends over 13 amino acids. CDR1 is SQVTM, CDR2 ANQGSEA, per germline. This chain's CDR3 is CSQRMSGSGTQYF.

The chain couples TRBV6-5 to TRBJ2-6; TCRdb reports TRBD1, a call that lacks DNA to check it against. CDR1 MNHEY and CDR2 SVGAGI come from the germline V gene. This CDR3 region has 17 residues. The CDR3 reads CASSYSWAGTGANVLTF.

The chain employs TRBV19 and TRBJ1-1; no DNA is available, so the TRBD1 call from TCRdb remains unchecked. Looked up from germline, CDR1 is LNHDA and CDR2 is SQIVND (reference sequence). CDR3 length equals 11 residues. The CDR3 protein is CASTKARRAFF.

This chain links TRBV6-5 with TRBJ2-2; TCRdb designates TRBD1, a call that cannot be tested without DNA. This CDR3 spans 13 amino acids. CDR1 and CDR2 (germline): MNHEY, SVGAGI. Here the CDR3 reads CASSSPGTGELFF.

The rearrangement links TRBV29-1 to TRBJ2-7; the D gene TCRdb calls, TRBD1, cannot be checked with no DNA. The germline V gene encodes CDR1 SQVTM and CDR2 ANQGSEA. This CDR3 has 13 amino acids. The CDR3 spells CSAGDRRSYEQYF.

This CDR3 is CASSSEGHKISEAFF. The chain combines TRBV5-1 with TRBJ1-1; the TCRdb call, TRBD1, lacks DNA for checking. The CDR3 runs to 15 residues. The germline V gene has CDR1 SGHRS and CDR2 YFSETQ.

The chain's CDR3 is CASSWALGSEAFF. The rearrangement joins TRBV5-1 to TRBJ1-1. CDR1 is SGHRS and CDR2 is YFSETQ in the germline V gene. CDR3 length: 13 amino acids. Full variable domain (remainder filled in from reference TRBV5-1 and TRBJ1-1): KAGVTQTPRYLIKTRGQQVTLSCSPISGHRSVSWYQQTPGQGLQFLFEYFSETQRNKGNFPGRFSGRQFSNSRSEMNVSTLELGDSALYLCASSWALGSEAFFGQGTRLTVV.

This clonotype is classed as medium-sized by frequency. The chain recombines TRBV19 with TRBJ2-2; TCRdb's D call of TRBD1 is untestable without DNA. The CDR3 contains 16 residues. Germline V gene sequence: CDR1 LNHDA, CDR2 SQIVND (reference sequence). The CDR3 loop is CASSIGTAFNTGELFF.

The J gene is TRBJ2-5, the V gene TRBV5-4; the TCRdb D gene call, TRBD1, has no DNA to confirm it. The length of the CDR3 is 14 residues. The V gene's germline CDR1 is SGHNT and CDR2 YYREEE (reference sequence). CDR3 amino acids: CASSLPGAGKTQYF. Drawing the rest from reference TRBV5-4 and TRBJ2-5, the complete variable domain is ETGVTQSPTHLIKTRGQQVTLRCSSQSGHNTVSWYQQALGQGPQFIFQYYREEENGRGNFPPRFSGLQFPNYSSELNVNALELDDSALYLCASSLPGAGKTQYFGPGTRLLVL.